These T cell receptor beta chains were read from a single sample in a study of cytomegalovirus exposure and HLA in healthy donors. The repertoire was sequenced with immunoSEQ multiplex PCR; TCRdb's copy has only in-frame clones and lacks some. The sample table sets out about 200,000 clones. The sample taken for sequencing was PBMCs. The source is a boy between 10 and 17 years old in good health and CMV-seronegative. CDR3s include the opening cysteine and the closing phenylalanine or tryptophan. D genes are given only for firm matches.

j_call | v_call | d_call | cdr3_nt | cdr3_aa
TRBJ1-6 | TRBV28 | TRBD1 | TGTGCCAGCAGTTGGGGGACAGGGAAGTCACCCCTCCACTTT | CASSWGTGKSPLHF
TRBJ2-3 | TRBV5-5 | NA | TGTGCCAGCAGCTTGTTGCCTGAGAGCACAGATACGCAGTATTTT | CASSLLPESTDTQYF
TRBJ1-2 | TRBV28 | NA | TGTGCCAGCAGTTTATGGCGGGGGGCACCGGTTGGCTACACCTTC | CASSLWRGAPVGYTF
TRBJ2-5 | TRBV5-4 | TRBD1 | TGTGCCAGCAGCTCGTACGACAGGGGGCGAGGAGAGACCCAGTACTTC | CASSSYDRGRGETQYF
TRBJ2-7 | TRBV6-1 | TRBD1 | TGTGCCAGCAGTGAATATAGGTTGAGGGACAGGGGAGGCGAGCAGTACTTC | CASSEYRLRDRGGEQYF
TRBJ2-1 | TRBV4-1 | TRBD2 | TGCGCCAGCAGCCAAGGGGGTAGCGGGGGGTTGAGCTCCTACAATGAGCAGTTCTTC | CASSQGGSGGLSSYNEQFF
TRBJ2-5 | TRBV9 | NA | TGTGCCAGCAGCGTAGGTCGGGTGTTGGAGCGAGAGACCCAGTACTTC | CASSVGRVLERETQYF
TRBJ2-2 | TRBV9 | TRBD1 | TGTGCCAGCAGCGGGCGACAGGGCAATACCGGGGAGCTGTTTTTT | CASSGRQGNTGELFF
TRBJ2-2 | TRBV9 | NA | TGTGCCAGCAGCGTTATCGACAGAGTGAACACCGGGGAGCTGTTTTTT | CASSVIDRVNTGELFF
TRBJ2-2 | TRBV10-3 | TRBD2 | TGTGCCATCAGTGGGGGGGGACCGAACACCGGGGAGCTGTTTTTT | CAISGGGPNTGELFF
TRBJ2-3 | TRBV15 | TRBD2 | TGTGCCACCCATAATAGCGGGGGAGCCATTAGCACAGATACGCAGTATTTT | CATHNSGGAISTDTQYF
TRBJ2-1 | TRBV7-2 | TRBD2 | TGTGCCAGCAGCCTAACTAGCGGGGGGGGTAATGAGCAGTTCTTC | CASSLTSGGGNEQFF
TRBJ2-1 | TRBV7-7 | TRBD1 | TGTGCCAGCAGCTTAGGGACAGGGAACAATGAGCAGTTCTTC | CASSLGTGNNEQFF
TRBJ1-5 | TRBV19 | NA | TGTGCCAGTAGTATGAACCCGGCCGGAGATAAGCAGCCCCAGCATTTT | CASSMNPAGDKQPQHF
TRBJ1-1 | TRBV7-2 | TRBD1 | TGTGCCAGCAGCGCGCGACAGGGGATCACTGAAGCTTTCTTT | CASSARQGITEAFF
TRBJ1-4 | TRBV7-9 | NA | TGTGCCAGCAGCTTAGCGCTTCGGGGATCTGCAACTAATGAAAAACTGTTTTTT | CASSLALRGSATNEKLFF
TRBJ1-5 | TRBV27 | NA | TGTGCCAGCAGTTTATCGTTAAATCAGCCCCAGCATTTT | CASSLSLNQPQHF
TRBJ1-2 | TRBV11-2 | TRBD1 | TGTGCCAGCAGCTTAGTAGGGGGCGGCTATGGCTACACCTTC | CASSLVGGGYGYTF
TRBJ1-5 | TRBV6-1 | NA | TGTGCCACACAGGAAGGAAGCAATCAGCCCCAGCATTTT | CATQEGSNQPQHF
TRBJ2-5 | TRBV30 | NA | TGTGCCTGGAGTGTGGGAGTGAAGGGGGTGGGAGAGACCCAGTACTTC | CAWSVGVKGVGETQYF
TRBJ2-5 | TRBV5-1 | TRBD2 | TGCGCCAGCAGCTTCAACTCGGGACTAGCGGGGGGGTCGGAGACCCAGTACTTC | CASSFNSGLAGGSETQYF
TRBJ1-4 | TRBV5-5 | NA | TGTGCCAGCAGCCCCGAAGGGGCAGTGTGGAATGAAAAACTGTTTTTT | CASSPEGAVWNEKLFF
TRBJ2-7 | TRBV30 | NA | TGTGCCTGGAGTAGTTGGCCGGAGTGGACTTACGAGCAGTACTTC | CAWSSWPEWTYEQYF
TRBJ2-3 | TRBV29-1 | NA | TGCAGCGTTGGGCCTGTTACAGATACGCAGTATTTT | CSVGPVTDTQYF
TRBJ1-1 | TRBV5-1 | NA | TGCGCCAGCACCGCAGTTGGCGGTATGAACACTGAAGCTTTCTTT | CASTAVGGMNTEAFF
TRBJ1-2 | TRBV6-5 | TRBD1 | TGTGCCAGCAGTGCCGGGACAGTCTATAGCTATGGCTACACCTTC | CASSAGTVYSYGYTF
TRBJ2-3 | TRBV5-1 | NA | TGCGCCAGCCAGGAGGGTCTTGGGGCAAAGACAGATACGCAGTATTTT | CASQEGLGAKTDTQYF